Listed here are 21 T cell receptor beta chains from one sample, sequenced in a study of cytomegalovirus exposure and HLA in healthy donors. Data came from immunoSEQ multiplex PCR; TCRdb stores just in-frame clones and leaves some out. The sample shows approximately 59,000 clones, 93% of them seen only once. The source material was PBMCs. These receptors originate from a woman aged 18-35 years in good health and CMV-seropositive.

The V gene is TRBV6-4, the J gene TRBJ1-1; 10 bases align to TRBD1. J lost 1 base, V lost 1 base, and 9 bases had no gene match. CDR3 length: 18 amino acids. CDR1 is MRHNA, CDR2 SNTAGT, per germline. The CDR3 here is CASSDYPLGQGKNTEAFF. The CDR3 bases are TGTGCCAGCAGTGACTACCCTTTGGGACAGGGGAAGAACACTGAAGCTTTCTTT.

Only one count was recorded for this clone. The chain employs TRBV5-1 and TRBJ1-2, with D unclear. The CDR3 runs to 14 residues. Deletions cut 4 bases from V and 0 bases from J, with 10 bases between. CDR1 SGHRS and CDR2 YFSETQ come from the germline V gene. The CDR3 sequence: CASSQYQANYGYTF. The CDR3 bases are TGCGCCAGCAGCCAATATCAGGCTAACTATGGCTACACCTTC.

This clone occurred once. The chain links TRBV27 to TRBJ2-2, with D maybe TRBD2 (6 bases). V was cut by 9 bases and J by 1 base, with 18 bases left in between. The CDR3 is 16 amino acids. Germline-derived CDR1 and CDR2 are MNHEY and SMNVEV (reference sequence). The CDR3 sequence is CASTPVVAVNTGELFF. The CDR3 DNA is TGTGCCAGTACTCCGGTGGTAGCGGTGAACACCGGGGAGCTGTTTTTT.

This clone came up once. The chain joins TRBV30 to TRBJ2-2; perhaps TRBD1 as D (6 bases). Trimming stripped 2 bases from V and 4 bases from J, with 11 bases between. Germline CDR1 GTSNPN, CDR2 SVGIG (reference sequence). This CDR3 spans 14 amino acids. The chain's CDR3 is CAWSFIGGTGELFF. The CDR3 DNA is TGTGCCTGGAGTTTTATAGGGGGCACCGGGGAGCTGTTTTTT.

The rearrangement links TRBV25-1 to TRBJ2-1, with a possible D match to TRBD1 (5 bases). Germline V gene data show CDR1 as MGHDK and CDR2 as SYGVNS. This CDR3 region has 15 residues. Trimming took off 0 bases at V and 5 bases at J, with 11 bases between the two ends. The CDR3 DNA is TGTGCCAGCAGTGAATATACCGGCAGGGACAATGAGCAGTTCTTC. Amino acids: CASSEYTGRDNEQFF.

This clone came up once. The gene calls are TRBV10-1 and TRBJ1-2; perhaps TRBD1 as D (6 bases). Germline V CDR1 and CDR2: WNHNN, SYGVQD (reference sequence). The V end was cut by 2 bases, the J end by 3 bases, with 13 bases between. The length of the CDR3 is 15 residues. Here the CDR3 DNA reads TGCGCCAGCAGTGAGGACAGGTCGGATTACTATGGCTACACCTTC. Amino acids: CASSEDRSDYYGYTF.

This chain links TRBV5-6 with TRBJ2-4; D is perhaps TRBD2 (7 bases). The CDR3 consists of 18 residues. Germline V lookup: CDR1 SGHDT, CDR2 YYEEEE. Deletions cut 0 bases from V and 0 bases from J, with 16 bases between. CDR3 bases: TGTGCCAGCAGCTTGGGAAAGGGGGGGCTTTTAGCCAAAAACATTCAGTACTTC. It encodes CASSLGKGGLLAKNIQYF.

The chain employs TRBV27 and TRBJ2-7; 7 bases match TRBD1. There are 15 residues in the CDR3. The V gene's germline CDR1 is MNHEY and CDR2 SMNVEV (reference sequence). The ends lost 6 bases at V and 5 bases at J; junction bases unmatched: 13. In nucleotides, the CDR3 is TGTGCCAGCAGAGGTAGGGACAGCCCCTCGGACGAGCAGTACTTC. It codes for CASRGRDSPSDEQYF.

V gene TRBV10-3 combines with J gene TRBJ2-6, with D perhaps matching TRBD2 (6 bases). Trimming removed 2 bases at V and 1 base at J, with 12 bases between. Germline-derived CDR1 and CDR2 are ENHRY and SYGVKD. The CDR3 length is 17 residues. CDR3 nucleotide sequence: TGTGCCATCAGTGAGGCGGGACGAACTTCTGGGGCCAACGTCCTGACTTTC. Translated, it gives CAISEAGRTSGANVLTF.

This clone was detected a few times. The chain links TRBV25-1 to TRBJ1-2, with TRBD1 identical over 7 bases. Trimming at V came to 6 bases and at J to 8 bases, leaving 9 bases not matched to a gene. The CDR3 is 13 amino acids. The V gene's germline CDR1 is MGHDK and CDR2 SYGVNS. This chain's CDR3 is CASRQGGSGGYTF. DNA of the CDR3: TGTGCCAGCAGGCAAGGGGGCTCGGGAGGCTACACCTTC.

The CDR3 sequence: CASSFGLAGGLGIQYF. DNA for the CDR3: TGTGCCAGCAGCTTTGGACTAGCGGGGGGCCTAGGCATTCAGTACTTC. The chain employs TRBV7-2 and TRBJ2-4; 14 bases agree with TRBD2. There are 16 residues in the CDR3. V lost 3 bases, J lost 9 bases, and 7 bases stayed unmatched. Germline values: CDR1 SGHTA, CDR2 FQGNSA.

The CDR3 DNA is TGTGCCAGCAGCCAACTCAGCATAGCAGGGCTCTCTGGGGCCAACGTCCTGACTTTC. This gives the protein CASSQLSIAGLSGANVLTF. The rearrangement links TRBV14 to TRBJ2-6; possibly TRBD1 for D (5 bases). V was pared by 2 bases and J by 0 bases, with 17 bases between. The CDR3 has 19 amino acids. In germline, CDR1 is SGHDN, CDR2 FVKESK.

This clone came up once. The V call is TRBV28, the J call TRBJ2-7, with D perhaps matching TRBD2 (6 bases). The germline V gene encodes CDR1 MDHEN and CDR2 SYDVKM. This CDR3 has 16 amino acids. V lost 6 bases to trimming and J lost 1 base, with 19 bases between them. The CDR3 nucleotides are TGTGCCAGCAGCCGCCCCGGGAGTGATCGTTCCTACGAGCAGTACTTC. Translation: CASSRPGSDRSYEQYF.

The rearrangement joins TRBV5-1 to TRBJ1-6, with D unresolved. Trimming took 3 bases from V and 6 from J, leaving 10 bases between them. The germline gives CDR1 SGHRS, CDR2 YFSETQ. CDR3 length: 14 amino acids. CDR3 amino acids: CASSSTPLNSPLHF. CDR3 DNA: TGCGCCAGCAGCTCCACACCCCTTAATTCACCCCTCCACTTT.

V usage is TRBV18 and J usage is TRBJ2-3; TRBD1 is a possible D gene (6 bases). Trimming shortened V by 1 base and J by 4 bases, and 15 bases separated the two germline ends. The CDR3 consists of 16 residues. From germline, CDR1 is KGHSH and CDR2 LQKENI. This chain's CDR3 is CASSPRQGPRADTQYF. The CDR3 DNA follows: TGTGCCAGCTCACCACGCCAGGGGCCCCGTGCAGATACGCAGTATTTT.

CDR3 DNA sequence: TGTGCCAGCAGCTTAGAAGTTACCCGCGCGAACACCGGGGAGCTGTTTTTT. Protein: CASSLEVTRANTGELFF. V gene TRBV7-2 combines with J gene TRBJ2-2; D unclear. V was pared by 1 base and J by 0 bases, with 12 bases between. This CDR3 has 17 amino acids. Germline assignment: CDR1 SGHTA and CDR2 FQGNSA.

The chain uses TRBV7-9 and TRBJ2-3; TRBD1 might be the D (6 bases). The CDR3 is made up of 14 amino acids. Trimming cost V 7 bases and J 0 bases, with 11 bases left between them. The germline gives CDR1 SEHNR, CDR2 FQNEAQ (reference sequence). CDR3 sequence (DNA): TGTGCCAGCACCAGGACAGCTAGCACAGATACGCAGTATTTT. Translated: CASTRTASTDTQYF.

The chain employs TRBV10-1 and TRBJ2-7; D not certain. This CDR3 has 14 amino acids. V was shortened by 3 bases and J by 1 base, with 10 bases between the two germline ends. The germline gives CDR1 WNHNN, CDR2 SYGVQD (reference sequence). The CDR3 sequence is CASSELATSYEQYF. CDR3 sequence (DNA): TGCGCCAGCAGTGAATTGGCCACGTCCTACGAGCAGTACTTC.

J is TRBJ1-2 and V is TRBV4-1, with 7 bases that match TRBD1. The V segment lost 4 bases and the J segment 3 bases; nucleotides outside the gene matches: 5. The germline V gene encodes CDR1 MGHRA and CDR2 YSYEKL. This CDR3 spans 14 amino acids. This chain's CDR3 is CASSPMGQYYGYTF. CDR3 nucleotides: TGCGCCAGCAGCCCTATGGGACAGTACTATGGCTACACCTTC.

The chain has TRBV27 and TRBJ1-6, with a possible D match to TRBD1 (6 bases). The CDR3 runs to 17 residues. The V gene lost 5 bases and the J gene lost 0 bases, with 14 bases spanning the gap. Germline CDR1 reads MNHEY; CDR2 reads SMNVEV (reference sequence). The CDR3 DNA is TGTGCCAGCAGTATGGCAGGGGAACTCTCCTATAATTCACCCCTCCACTTT. Translated, it gives CASSMAGELSYNSPLHF.

The CDR3 coding sequence is TGCGCCAGCAGCTTGAGGGGGCAGCAGGAGACCCAGTACTTC. It translates to CASSLRGQQETQYF. The chain has TRBV5-1 and TRBJ2-5, with 7 bases identical to TRBD1. The CDR3 contains 14 residues. Per the germline V gene, CDR1 is SGHRS and CDR2 is YFSETQ. The trim removed 1 base at V and 5 bases at J, leaving 5 bases unmatched.